The 19 T cell receptor beta chains below were found in one sample sequenced in a study of T cell repertoires in cytomegalovirus infection. Each CDR3 protein gets one entry after TCRdb re-called the reads with MiXCR. This sample has hundreds of thousands of distinct CDR3 sequences, with around a third found just once. Antigen specificity for these receptors is unknown. Specimen: cultured PBMCs, collected from culture after CMV antigen stimulation. The source is a human donor in good health (CMV status not recorded). Some clones in this sample may be carry-over from other donors' samples.

The chain carries TRBV20-1 and TRBJ2-3, with D maybe TRBD2 (5 bases). CDR1 and CDR2 from the germline V gene are DFQATT and SNEGSKA (reference sequence). CDR3 length: 14 amino acids. V shed 5 bases and J shed 0 bases, with 12 bases lying between them. The CDR3 sequence: CSARSVYSTDTQYF. The CDR3 DNA sequence: TGCAGTGCTCGTAGCGTCTATAGCACAGATACGCAGTATTTT.

The genes are TRBV20-1 and TRBJ1-1, with D tentatively TRBD1 (6 bases). There are 16 residues in the CDR3. Germline CDR1 DFQATT, CDR2 SNEGSKA (reference sequence). V shed 6 bases and J shed 1 base, with 21 bases lying between them. CDR3 in DNA: TGCAGTGCCCTGAGGGACAACCGATTACCGAACACTGAAGCTTTCTTT. Protein: CSALRDNRLPNTEAFF.

This clonotype appeared a few times. This sequence joins TRBV12-3 or TRBV12-4 and TRBJ1-5, with D hard to call. The V end was cut by 4 bases, the J end by 5 bases, with 9 bases between. The CDR3 runs to 13 residues. The CDR3 DNA reads TGTGCCAGCAGTTCGGGAACCCATCAGCCCCAGCATTTT. It translates to CASSSGTHQPQHF.

The table lists this clonotype with a few counts. This sequence joins TRBV7-2 and TRBJ2-1; TRBD2 matches at 8 bases. The CDR3 is 15 amino acids. V gave up 3 bases and J gave up 2 bases; unmatched junction bases: 3. Germline V gene sequence: CDR1 SGHTA, CDR2 FQGNSA. The CDR3 nucleotides are TGTGCCAGCAGCTTTGCGGGGGGAACCTACAATGAGCAGTTCTTC. Translating it yields CASSFAGGTYNEQFF.

The chain employs TRBV10-3 and TRBJ1-5; perhaps TRBD1 as D (5 bases). Trimming took 3 bases from V and 12 from J, leaving 18 bases between them. From germline, CDR1 is ENHRY and CDR2 SYGVKD. The CDR3 has 14 amino acids. The CDR3 nucleotides read TGTGCCATCAGTGAAGAAGGGGATGGGGGTCTCCAGCATTTT. Translation: CAISEEGDGGLQHF.

The rearrangement uses TRBV5-4 and TRBJ2-3; 11 nucleotides agree with TRBD2. This CDR3 spans 16 amino acids. Germline loops: CDR1 SGHNT, CDR2 YYREEE (reference sequence). Losses at the gene ends were 0 bases for V and 4 bases for J; bases not matched to a gene: 4. The CDR3 nucleotides read TGTGCCAGCAGCTTGGGTAGCGGGGGGGCCTCAGATACGCAGTATTTT. The encoded protein is CASSLGSGGASDTQYF.

This clonotype was detected only once. A read error is possible here, since a much larger clone lies one base away. The chain is built from TRBV7-2 and TRBJ1-3, with 7 nucleotides matching TRBD1. V shed 5 bases, J shed 0 bases, and the junction held 10 bases outside the gene matches. In germline, CDR1 is SGHTA, CDR2 FQGNSA. The CDR3 runs to 17 residues. CDR3 region: CASSKTDRASSGNTIYF. The CDR3 DNA follows: TGTGCCAGCAGCAAGACTGACAGGGCGAGCTCTGGAAACACCATATATTTT.

This chain connects TRBV7-9 to TRBJ1-2; TRBD1 aligns across 10 bases. Trimming at V came to 3 bases and at J to 9 bases, leaving 13 bases not matched to a gene. This CDR3 has 16 amino acids. Germline-derived CDR1 and CDR2 are SEHNR and FQNEAQ (reference sequence). The CDR3 sequence: CASSFTWGTGDLSYTF. CDR3 coding DNA: TGTGCCAGCAGCTTTACGTGGGGGACAGGGGATCTGAGCTACACCTTC. The full variable domain, rest sourced from reference TRBV7-9 and TRBJ1-2, is DTGVSQNPRHKITKRGQNVTFRCDPISEHNRLYWYRQTLGQGPEFLTYFQNEAQLEKSRLLSDRFSAERPKGSFSTLEIQRTEQGDSAMYLCASSFTWGTGDLSYTFGSGTRLTVV.

The chain combines TRBV6-1 with TRBJ1-1; 8 bases are a match to TRBD1. CDR3 length: 15 residues. Unmatched junction bases numbered 12, after V lost 3 bases and J lost 9 bases. Germline loops: CDR1 MNHNS, CDR2 SASEGT. The CDR3 region is CASSDPGQGSRKAFF. DNA of the CDR3: TGTGCCAGCAGTGATCCAGGACAGGGTAGCCGAAAAGCTTTCTTT.

The V and J genes are TRBV28 and TRBJ2-5; no clear D gene. Per the germline V gene, CDR1 is MDHEN and CDR2 is SYDVKM. V shed 6 bases and J shed 2 bases, with 10 bases lying between them. This CDR3 is 13 amino acids long. The DNA for the CDR3 is TGTGCCAGCAGAAGAGGAGAACAAGAGACCCAGTACTTC. It yields the protein CASRRGEQETQYF.

The rearrangement links TRBV12-3 or TRBV12-4 to TRBJ1-4; perhaps TRBD1 as D (6 bases). The CDR3 has 16 residues. V was trimmed by 0 bases and J by 3 bases, leaving 11 bases between them. The CDR3 loop is CASSLARQGSNEKLFF. Here the CDR3 DNA reads TGTGCCAGCAGTTTAGCGCGGCAGGGGTCTAATGAAAAACTGTTTTTT.

Only a few counts were recorded for this clonotype. The chain has TRBV12-3 or TRBV12-4 and TRBJ1-4; TRBD1 is a possible D gene (5 bases). The CDR3 spans 15 residues. V was shortened by 3 bases and J by 3 bases, with 11 bases between the two germline ends. The chain's CDR3 is CASSFGDGSNEKLFF. The CDR3 DNA sequence: TGTGCCAGCAGTTTCGGGGACGGTTCTAATGAAAAACTGTTTTTT.

This clonotype was counted a few times. The V call is TRBV5-1, the J call TRBJ1-4; perhaps TRBD1 as D (5 bases). The ends were cut back, 4 bases at V and 5 bases at J, with 12 bases in the middle. This CDR3 has 14 residues. Germline loops: CDR1 SGHRS, CDR2 YFSETQ. The chain's CDR3 is CASSEDSTNEKLFF. The CDR3 region has the DNA TGCGCCAGCAGCGAAGACAGTACCAATGAAAAACTGTTTTTT.

This clonotype was counted a few times. V is TRBV11-2 and J is TRBJ2-7, with 11 bases identical to TRBD2. Trimming took 1 base from V and 2 from J; bases not matched to a gene: 7. This CDR3 contains 17 residues. CDR1 is SGHAT and CDR2 is FQNNGV in the germline V gene. Here the CDR3 reads CASSLALAGGYPYEQYF. The CDR3 region has the DNA TGTGCCAGCAGCTTAGCCCTAGCGGGAGGTTACCCCTACGAGCAGTACTTC.

The chain recombines TRBV14 with TRBJ2-1, with TRBD2 as a possible D gene (5 bases). CDR3 size: 13 residues. V dropped 2 bases and J dropped 4 bases, with 6 bases sitting between them. The germline gives CDR1 SGHDN, CDR2 FVKESK. The CDR3 sequence: CASSQWTYNEQFF. The CDR3, as DNA: TGTGCCAGCAGCCAATGGACTTACAATGAGCAGTTCTTC.

This clonotype was counted many times. The genes are TRBV7-2 and TRBJ2-5, with 9 bases fitting TRBD2. The J segment lost 0 bases and the V segment lost 1 base, leaving 3 bases of the junction unmatched. The CDR3 extends over 16 amino acids. Germline assignment: CDR1 SGHTA and CDR2 FQGNSA. CDR3 sequence reads: CASSLEVAGDQETQYF. CDR3 coding DNA: TGTGCCAGCAGCTTAGAAGTAGCGGGGGACCAAGAGACCCAGTACTTC.

This clonotype was detected a few times. The chain has TRBV6-1 and TRBJ2-7, with 8 bases fitting TRBD2. CDR1 and CDR2 from the germline V gene are MNHNS and SASEGT. This CDR3 has 14 amino acids. J was trimmed by 4 bases and V by 8 bases; bases with no gene match: 10. The CDR3 reads CASGQIAGLYEQYF. In nucleotides, the CDR3 is TGTGCCAGCGGCCAAATAGCGGGATTGTACGAGCAGTACTTC.

Notes on this clonotype: At one end, the junction sequence differs from germline, possibly due to a read error. The rearrangement uses TRBV6-5 and TRBJ1-1; D may be TRBD1 (6 bases). The CDR3 spans 13 residues. CDR1 and CDR2 from the germline V gene are MNHEY and SVGAGI. CDR3 sequence reads: CASSPDRNTESFF. The CDR3 bases are TGTGCCAGCAGTCCGGACAGAAACACTGAATCTTTCTTT.

This clonotype was found a few times. The chain couples TRBV5-1 to TRBJ1-1, with a weak D call TRBD1 (5 bases). There are 14 residues in the CDR3. V lost 3 bases, J lost 4 bases, and 13 bases lay in between. Germline CDR1 is SGHRS and CDR2 is YFSETQ. CDR3 bases: TGCGCCAGCAGCTCAGAGAGGGGACCCACTGAAGCTTTCTTT. Translated: CASSSERGPTEAFF.